These T cell receptor beta chains were read from a single sample in a study of blood T cell repertoires in COVID-19. Profiled with immunoSEQ multiplex PCR; TCRdb holds only in-frame clones, not every one. The sample shows about 200,000 clones, approximately 80% of them seen only once. Sequenced: peripheral blood. Source of these receptors: a man aged 60 to 69 with acute or convalescent COVID-19. Both conserved end residues are part of each CDR3. A D gene is named only where the DNA matches it firmly. Clone size is shown for a subset of rows, as once, few, many or a class of expanded clone.

j_gene,d_gene,v_gene,abundance,CDR3aa,CDR3nt
TRBJ2-7,TRBD2,TRBV5-4,once,CASSLGTSGAYEQYF,TGTGCCAGCAGCTTAGGGACTAGCGGTGCCTACGAGCAGTACTTC
TRBJ2-5,TRBD2,TRBV4-2,NA,CASSRRTSGGTQETQYF,TGTGCCAGCAGCCGCCGGACTAGCGGGGGGACCCAAGAGACCCAGTACTTC
TRBJ2-1,TRBD2,TRBV7-8,few,CASSLALAGSSYNEQFF,TGTGCCAGCAGCTTAGCACTAGCGGGTTCCTCCTACAATGAGCAGTTCTTC
TRBJ2-1,NA,TRBV30,NA,CAWHRDGIIYNEQFF,TGTGCCTGGCACAGGGACGGGATAATCTACAATGAGCAGTTCTTC
TRBJ1-4,TRBD1,TRBV7-9,few,CASSFGTGGKEVEKLFF,TGTGCCAGCAGCTTTGGGACAGGCGGGAAGGAGGTTGAAAAACTGTTTTTT
TRBJ2-1,NA,TRBV4-1,few,CASSQVGTSYNEQFF,TGCGCCAGCAGCCAAGTAGGGACTTCCTACAATGAGCAGTTCTTC
TRBJ1-6,TRBD1,TRBV27,NA,CASSRRTGGNNSPLHF,TGTGCCAGCAGTCGCCGGACAGGGGGAAATAATTCACCCCTCCACTTT
TRBJ1-1,NA,TRBV4-1,NA,CASRVLGLLNTEAFF,TGCGCCAGCAGAGTCTTGGGACTCCTGAACACTGAAGCTTTCTTT
TRBJ1-1,TRBD1,TRBV19,NA,CASSQPGGDTEAFF,TGTGCCAGTTCACAACCAGGGGGCGACACTGAAGCTTTCTTT
TRBJ1-5,NA,TRBV2,few,CASSEPRGVGPQHF,TGTGCCAGCAGTGAGCCTCGGGGGGTCGGGCCCCAGCATTTT
TRBJ2-4,TRBD2,TRBV16,NA,CASSQSGTSGPKNIQYF,TGTGCCAGCAGCCAATCGGGGACTAGCGGACCTAAAAACATTCAGTACTTC
TRBJ1-5,NA,TRBV18,NA,CASSPGANQPQHF,TGTGCCAGCTCACCGGGAGCAAATCAGCCCCAGCATTTT
TRBJ1-5,NA,TRBV19,NA,CASSSGREVANQPQHF,TGTGCCAGTAGCTCTGGGAGGGAGGTCGCAAATCAGCCCCAGCATTTT
TRBJ2-2,NA,TRBV27,once,CASSLRGTGELFF,TGTGCCAGCAGTTTGCGGGGAACCGGGGAGCTGTTTTTT
TRBJ1-1,NA,TRBV7-2,NA,CASSLKQMNTEAFF,TGTGCCAGCAGCTTAAAACAGATGAACACTGAAGCTTTCTTT
TRBJ2-7,TRBD1,TRBV25-1,NA,CASSYRGHEQYF,TGTGCCAGCAGTTACAGGGGGCACGAGCAGTACTTC
TRBJ2-1,NA,TRBV9,once,CASSVRGDNEQFF,TGTGCCAGCAGCGTCAGGGGGGACAATGAGCAGTTCTTC
TRBJ1-1,NA,TRBV14,NA,CASRAGHYTEAFF,TGTGCCAGCAGGGCCGGACACTACACTGAAGCTTTCTTT
TRBJ1-5,NA,TRBV18,NA,CASSPGLGNQPQHF,TGTGCCAGCTCACCTGGACTGGGCAATCAGCCCCAGCATTTT
TRBJ1-1,NA,TRBV7-9,once,CASSLSGQLNTEAFF,TGTGCCAGCAGCTTGAGTGGACAACTAAACACTGAAGCTTTCTTT
TRBJ2-1,NA,TRBV9,once,CASSARDTDNEQFF,TGTGCCAGCAGCGCCCGGGACACGGACAATGAGCAGTTCTTC
TRBJ2-1,TRBD2,TRBV3-1/TRBV3-2,NA,CASSQDAGAYNEQFF,TGTGCCAGCAGCCAAGATGCGGGAGCCTACAATGAGCAGTTCTTC
TRBJ2-1,TRBD2,TRBV5-1,NA,CASSLNPAGEYNEQFF,TGCGCCAGCAGCTTGAACCCAGCGGGGGAGTACAATGAGCAGTTCTTC
TRBJ2-1,NA,TRBV4-1,few,CASSQGLAQLYNEQFF,TGCGCCAGCAGCCAAGGATTAGCGCAACTCTACAATGAGCAGTTCTTC
TRBJ2-7,TRBD1,TRBV18,NA,CASSPQRDRAYEQYF,TGTGCCAGCTCCCCGCAGCGGGACAGGGCCTACGAGCAGTACTTC
TRBJ1-3,NA,TRBV6-1,once,CASSEAAGAQGNTIYF,TGTGCCAGCAGTGAAGCGGCGGGGGCCCAAGGAAACACCATATATTTT
TRBJ1-3,TRBD1,TRBV19,NA,CASSETGGTGNTIYF,TGTGCCAGTAGTGAGACAGGGGGCACTGGAAACACCATATATTTT
TRBJ1-2,NA,TRBV5-1,NA,CASSLVRQDNYGYTF,TGCGCCAGCAGCTTGGTACGGCAGGATAACTATGGCTACACCTTC
TRBJ2-1,TRBD2,TRBV3-1/TRBV3-2,once,CASSAESGRAFGNEQFF,TGTGCCAGCAGCGCGGAAAGCGGGAGGGCCTTTGGTAATGAGCAGTTCTTC
TRBJ2-7,TRBD2,TRBV15,NA,CATSRTGTSGGYEQYF,TGTGCCACCAGCAGGACCGGGACTAGCGGGGGCTACGAGCAGTACTTC
TRBJ1-1,TRBD1,TRBV10-2,NA,CASSRQGRGNTEAFF,TGCGCCAGCAGTCGACAGGGGCGAGGGAACACTGAAGCTTTCTTT
TRBJ1-5,NA,TRBV7-2,NA,CASSPERDQPQHF,TGTGCCAGCAGCCCGGAGAGGGATCAGCCCCAGCATTTT
TRBJ1-1,TRBD1,TRBV2,once,CASSGQGATEAFF,TGTGCCAGCAGTGGACAGGGGGCCACTGAAGCTTTCTTT
TRBJ1-1,TRBD1,TRBV6-5,NA,CASSGQGAEKAFF,TGTGCCAGCAGCGGACAGGGGGCGGAAAAAGCTTTCTTT
TRBJ1-5,TRBD1,TRBV6-2/TRBV6-3,NA,CASSRSDRTYNQPQHF,TGTGCCAGCAGTAGATCGGACAGGACTTACAATCAGCCCCAGCATTTT
TRBJ2-7,TRBD2,TRBV27,NA,CASSLKGGGRPYEQYF,TGTGCCAGCAGTTTAAAGGGCGGGGGGCGTCCCTACGAGCAGTACTTC
TRBJ1-2,TRBD1,TRBV6-5,NA,CASSYYPGGSYGYTF,TGTGCCAGCAGTTACTATCCAGGGGGCAGCTATGGCTACACCTTC
TRBJ2-3,NA,TRBV12-3/TRBV12-4,NA,CASSSKDTQYF,TGTGCCAGCAGTTCAAAAGATACGCAGTATTTT
TRBJ1-2,TRBD1,TRBV9,few,CASSVVTGGDGYTF,TGTGCCAGCAGCGTAGTAACAGGGGGCGATGGCTACACCTTC
TRBJ2-3,TRBD1,TRBV4-1,NA,CASSQDVALEETGDMTDTQYF,TGCGCCAGCAGCCAAGATGTAGCCTTAGAAGAGACAGGGGATATGACAGATACGCAGTATTTT
TRBJ2-1,TRBD2,TRBV7-2,NA,CASSLASGDNEQFF,TGTGCCAGCAGCTTAGCTAGCGGGGACAATGAGCAGTTCTTC
TRBJ2-1,TRBD2,TRBV5-4,NA,CASSPGTGLALF,TGTGCCAGCAGCCCCGGAACGGGACTAGCGCTCTTC
TRBJ2-2,TRBD2,TRBV7-9,few,CASSSAGGAASSTGELFF,TGTGCCAGCAGCTCCGCCGGGGGGGCAGCCTCATCCACCGGGGAGCTGTTTTTT